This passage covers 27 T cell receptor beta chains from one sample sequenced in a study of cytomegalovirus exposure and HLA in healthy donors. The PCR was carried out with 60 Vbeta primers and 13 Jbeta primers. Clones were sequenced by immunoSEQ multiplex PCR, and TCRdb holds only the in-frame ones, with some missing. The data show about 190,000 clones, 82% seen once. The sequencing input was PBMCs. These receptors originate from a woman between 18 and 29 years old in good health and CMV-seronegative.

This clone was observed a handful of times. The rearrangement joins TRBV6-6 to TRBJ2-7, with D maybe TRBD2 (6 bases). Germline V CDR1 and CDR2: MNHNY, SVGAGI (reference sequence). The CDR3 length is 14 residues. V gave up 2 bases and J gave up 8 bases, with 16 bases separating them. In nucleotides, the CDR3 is TGTGCCAGCAGTTACGGTGGGAGGCGCCGTCAGCAGTACTTC. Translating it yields CASSYGGRRRQQYF.

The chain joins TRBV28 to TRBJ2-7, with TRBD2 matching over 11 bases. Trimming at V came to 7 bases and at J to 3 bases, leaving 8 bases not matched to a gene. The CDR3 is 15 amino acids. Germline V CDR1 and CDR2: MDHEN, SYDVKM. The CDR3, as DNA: TGTGCCAGCAACCGAGGGGGGACTAGCGGCTACGAGCAGTACTTC. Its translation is CASNRGGTSGYEQYF.

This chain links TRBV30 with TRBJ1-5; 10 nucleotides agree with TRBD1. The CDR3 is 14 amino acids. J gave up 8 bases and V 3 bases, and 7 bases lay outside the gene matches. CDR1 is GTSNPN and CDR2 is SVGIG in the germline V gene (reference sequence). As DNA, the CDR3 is TGTGCCTGGAGGGTGACAGGGGGCGACGAGCCCCAGCATTTT. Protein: CAWRVTGGDEPQHF.

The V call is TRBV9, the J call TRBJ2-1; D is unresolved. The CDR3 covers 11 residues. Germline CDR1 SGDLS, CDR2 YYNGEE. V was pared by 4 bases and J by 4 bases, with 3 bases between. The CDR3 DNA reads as TGTGCCAGCAGCCTGTACAATGAGCAGTTCTTC. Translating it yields CASSLYNEQFF.

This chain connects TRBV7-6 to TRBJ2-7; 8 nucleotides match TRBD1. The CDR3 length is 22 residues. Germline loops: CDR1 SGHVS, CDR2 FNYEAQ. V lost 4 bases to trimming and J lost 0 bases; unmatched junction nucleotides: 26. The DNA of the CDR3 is TGTGCCAGCAGCTCCGTGTCCTTTTCCACAGGGCTGGGAGGACAGGGCTCCTACGAGCAGTACTTC. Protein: CASSSVSFSTGLGGQGSYEQYF. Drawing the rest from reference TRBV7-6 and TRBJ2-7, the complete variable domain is GAGVSQSPRYKVTKRGQDVALRCDPISGHVSLYWYRQALGQGPEFLTYFNYEAQQDKSGLPNDRFSAERPEGSISTLTIQRTEQRDSAMYRCASSSVSFSTGLGGQGSYEQYFGPGTRLTVT.

Here the CDR3 reads CASSQGDTEAFF. The CDR3 DNA sequence: TGTGCCAGTAGCCAGGGGGACACTGAAGCTTTCTTT. The chain uses TRBV19 and TRBJ1-1, with TRBD1 identical over 7 bases. With 6 bases clipped from V and 3 bases from J, the junction kept 1 base outside the gene matches. CDR3 length: 12 amino acids. Germline assignment: CDR1 LNHDA and CDR2 SQIVND (reference sequence). The entire variable domain, with the rest obtained from reference TRBV19 and TRBJ1-1, is as follows: DGGITQSPKYLFRKEGQNVTLSCEQNLNHDAMYWYRQDPGQGLRLIYYSQIVNDFQKGDIAEGYSVSREKKESFPLTVTSAQKNPTAFYLCASSQGDTEAFFGQGTRLTVV.

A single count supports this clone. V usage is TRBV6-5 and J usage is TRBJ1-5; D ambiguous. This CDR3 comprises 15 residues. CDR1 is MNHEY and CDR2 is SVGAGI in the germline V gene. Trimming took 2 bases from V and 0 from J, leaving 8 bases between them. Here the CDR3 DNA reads TGTGCCAGCAGTTACGAGGCTAATAGCAATCAGCCCCAGCATTTT. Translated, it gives CASSYEANSNQPQHF.

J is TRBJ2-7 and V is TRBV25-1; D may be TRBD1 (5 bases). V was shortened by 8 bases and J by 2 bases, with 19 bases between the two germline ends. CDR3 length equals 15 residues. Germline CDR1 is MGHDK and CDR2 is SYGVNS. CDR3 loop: CASESRAGQAYEQYF. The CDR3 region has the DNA TGTGCCAGCGAAAGTCGGGCAGGGCAGGCCTACGAGCAGTACTTC.

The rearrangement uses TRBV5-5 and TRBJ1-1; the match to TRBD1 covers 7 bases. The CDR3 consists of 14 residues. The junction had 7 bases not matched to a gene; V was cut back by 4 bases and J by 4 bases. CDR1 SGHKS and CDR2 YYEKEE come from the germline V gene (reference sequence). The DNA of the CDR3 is TGTGCCAGCAGCAACGGACAGGTTCCCACTGAAGCTTTCTTT. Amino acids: CASSNGQVPTEAFF.

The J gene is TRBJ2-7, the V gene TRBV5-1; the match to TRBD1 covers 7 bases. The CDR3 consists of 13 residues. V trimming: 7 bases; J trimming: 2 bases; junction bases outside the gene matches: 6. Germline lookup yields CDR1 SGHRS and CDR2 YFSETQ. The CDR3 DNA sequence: TGCGCCAGCTACGACAGGGCACCCTACGAGCAGTACTTC. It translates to CASYDRAPYEQYF. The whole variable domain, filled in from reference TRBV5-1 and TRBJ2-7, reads KAGVTQTPRYLIKTRGQQVTLSCSPISGHRSVSWYQQTPGQGLQFLFEYFSETQRNKGNFPGRFSGRQFSNSRSEMNVSTLELGDSALYLCASYDRAPYEQYFGPGTRLTVT.

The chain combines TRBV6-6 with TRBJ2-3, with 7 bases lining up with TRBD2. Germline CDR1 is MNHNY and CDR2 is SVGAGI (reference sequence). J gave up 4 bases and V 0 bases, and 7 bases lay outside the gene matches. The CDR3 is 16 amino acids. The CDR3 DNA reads TGTGCCAGCAGTTACTCGCTGGCGGGAGCCCCAGATACGCAGTATTTT. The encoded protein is CASSYSLAGAPDTQYF.

CDR3 in amino acids: CASSVGASGGVKPNEQFF. The CDR3, as DNA: TGTGCCAGCAGCGTAGGGGCTAGCGGGGGGGTGAAACCTAATGAGCAGTTCTTC. V gene TRBV9 combines with J gene TRBJ2-1, with 12 bases aligning to TRBD2. The CDR3 is made up of 18 amino acids. After removal of 0 bases from V and 7 bases from J, the junction contained 11 bases not matched to a gene. Germline-derived CDR1 and CDR2 are SGDLS and YYNGEE.

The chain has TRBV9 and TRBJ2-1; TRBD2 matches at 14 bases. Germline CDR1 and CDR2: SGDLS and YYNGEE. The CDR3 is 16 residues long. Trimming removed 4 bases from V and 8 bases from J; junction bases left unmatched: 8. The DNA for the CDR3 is TGTGCCAGCAGCCCCCGTGGGACTAGCGGGAGCCATGAGCAGTTCTTC. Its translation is CASSPRGTSGSHEQFF.

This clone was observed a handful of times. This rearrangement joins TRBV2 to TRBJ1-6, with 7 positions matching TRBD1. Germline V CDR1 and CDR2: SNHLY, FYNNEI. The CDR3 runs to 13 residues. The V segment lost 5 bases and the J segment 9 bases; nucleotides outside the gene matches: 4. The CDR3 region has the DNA TGTGCCAGCAGTTTGGACAGGCGTTCACCCCTCCACTTT. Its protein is CASSLDRRSPLHF.

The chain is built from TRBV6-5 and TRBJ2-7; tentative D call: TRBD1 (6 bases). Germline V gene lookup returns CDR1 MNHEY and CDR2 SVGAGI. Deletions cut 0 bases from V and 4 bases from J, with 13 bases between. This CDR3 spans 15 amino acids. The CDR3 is CASSYSRQGLYEQYF. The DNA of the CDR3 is TGTGCCAGCAGTTACTCGAGGCAGGGGTTATACGAGCAGTACTTC.

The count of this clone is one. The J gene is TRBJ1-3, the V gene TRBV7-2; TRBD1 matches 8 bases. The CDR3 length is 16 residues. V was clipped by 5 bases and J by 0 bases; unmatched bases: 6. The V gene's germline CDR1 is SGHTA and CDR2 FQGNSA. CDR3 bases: TGTGCCAGCAGCCCACGGACAGGGAGCTCTGGAAACACCATATATTTT. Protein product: CASSPRTGSSGNTIYF.

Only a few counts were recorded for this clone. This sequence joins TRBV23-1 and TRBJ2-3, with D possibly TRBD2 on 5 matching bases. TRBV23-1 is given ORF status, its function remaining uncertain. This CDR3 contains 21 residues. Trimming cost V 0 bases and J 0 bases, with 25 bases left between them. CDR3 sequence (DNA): TGCGCCAGCAGTCAATCGCTTGAGGGTCCGGTGACCCCGGTTAGCACAGATACGCAGTATTTT. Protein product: CASSQSLEGPVTPVSTDTQYF.

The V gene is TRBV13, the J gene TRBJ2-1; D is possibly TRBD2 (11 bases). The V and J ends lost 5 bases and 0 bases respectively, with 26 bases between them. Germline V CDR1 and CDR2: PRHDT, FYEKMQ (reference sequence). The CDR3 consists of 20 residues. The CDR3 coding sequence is TGTGCCAGCAGCACCCCGGACAGGGGGACTAGCGGTAGCTCCTACAATGAGCAGTTCTTC. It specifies CASSTPDRGTSGSSYNEQFF.

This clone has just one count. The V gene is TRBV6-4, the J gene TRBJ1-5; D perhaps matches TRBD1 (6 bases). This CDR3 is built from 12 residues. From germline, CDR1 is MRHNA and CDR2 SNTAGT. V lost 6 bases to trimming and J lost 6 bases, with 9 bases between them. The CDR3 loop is CASRRGGQPQHF. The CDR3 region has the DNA TGTGCCAGCAGGAGGGGGGGTCAGCCCCAGCATTTT.

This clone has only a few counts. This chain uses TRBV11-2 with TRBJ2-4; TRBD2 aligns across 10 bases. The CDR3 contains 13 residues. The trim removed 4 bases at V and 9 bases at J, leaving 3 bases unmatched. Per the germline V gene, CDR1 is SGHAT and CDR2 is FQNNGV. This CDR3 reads CASSSRTSGIQYF. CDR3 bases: TGTGCCAGCAGCTCCCGGACTAGCGGCATTCAGTACTTC.

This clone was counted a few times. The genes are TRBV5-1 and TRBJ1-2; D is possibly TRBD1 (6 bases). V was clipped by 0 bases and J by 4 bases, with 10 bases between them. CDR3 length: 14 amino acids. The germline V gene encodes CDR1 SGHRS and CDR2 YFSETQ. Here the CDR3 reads CASSLGGGFYGYTF. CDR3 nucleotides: TGCGCCAGCAGCTTGGGAGGGGGTTTCTATGGCTACACCTTC.

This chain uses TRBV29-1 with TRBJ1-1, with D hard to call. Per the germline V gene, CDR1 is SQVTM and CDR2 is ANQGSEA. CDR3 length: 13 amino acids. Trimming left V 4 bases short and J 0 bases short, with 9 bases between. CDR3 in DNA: TGCAGCGTTGGGAGGGAACTGAACACTGAAGCTTTCTTT. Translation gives CSVGRELNTEAFF.

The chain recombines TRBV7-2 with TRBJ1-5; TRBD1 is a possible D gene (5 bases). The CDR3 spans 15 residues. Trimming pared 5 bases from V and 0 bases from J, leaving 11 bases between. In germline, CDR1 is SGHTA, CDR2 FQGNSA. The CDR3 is CASSPLGDSNQPQHF. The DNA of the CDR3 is TGTGCCAGCAGCCCTTTAGGGGATAGCAATCAGCCCCAGCATTTT.

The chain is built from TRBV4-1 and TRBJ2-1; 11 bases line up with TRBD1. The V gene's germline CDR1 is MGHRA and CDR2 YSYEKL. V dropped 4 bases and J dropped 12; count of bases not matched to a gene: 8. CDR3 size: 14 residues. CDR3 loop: CASSLGQGAWGQFF. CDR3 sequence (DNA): TGCGCCAGCAGCCTAGGACAGGGGGCGTGGGGGCAGTTCTTC.

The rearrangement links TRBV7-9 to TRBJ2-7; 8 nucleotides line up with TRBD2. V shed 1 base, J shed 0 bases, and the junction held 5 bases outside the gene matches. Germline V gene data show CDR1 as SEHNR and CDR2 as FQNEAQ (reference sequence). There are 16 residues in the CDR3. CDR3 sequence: CASSLGSGVDSYEQYF. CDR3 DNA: TGTGCCAGCAGCTTAGGTAGCGGGGTCGACTCCTACGAGCAGTACTTC.

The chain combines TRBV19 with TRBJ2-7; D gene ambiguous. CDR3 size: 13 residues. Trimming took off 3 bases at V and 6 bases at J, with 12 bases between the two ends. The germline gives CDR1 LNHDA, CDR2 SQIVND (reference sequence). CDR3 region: CASSILPRGEQYF. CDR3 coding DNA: TGTGCCAGTAGTATCCTTCCTAGAGGCGAGCAGTACTTC.

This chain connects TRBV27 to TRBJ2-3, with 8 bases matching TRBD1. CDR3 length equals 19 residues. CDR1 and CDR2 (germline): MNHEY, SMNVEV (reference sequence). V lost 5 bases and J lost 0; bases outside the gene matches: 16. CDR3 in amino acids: CASSPPGAHRGESTDTQYF. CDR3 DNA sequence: TGTGCCAGCAGTCCCCCCGGGGCCCACAGGGGGGAAAGCACAGATACGCAGTATTTT.